This passage covers 31 T cell receptor beta chains from one sample sequenced in a study of T cells in Graves' hyperthyroidism and ophthalmopathy. From RNA transcripts, TCR beta CDR3 regions were amplified. The HTBI set primed first-round TCR CDR3 RT-PCR. TCRdb analysed the multiplex PCR reads with MiXCR anew, one entry per CDR3 protein. The sample carries a few hundred thousand distinct CDR3 sequences, around 14% recorded once. The sequencing input was blood. The receptors were sampled from a woman in her twenties or thirties with Graves' hyperthyroidism that later progressed to Graves' ophthalmopathy.

This clonotype was seen many times. This chain uses TRBV5-6 with TRBJ2-7; D is unclear. V lost 2 bases and J 6 bases, leaving 12 bases between the germline ends. The CDR3 sequence is 13 residues long. Looked up from germline, CDR1 is SGHDT and CDR2 is YYEEEE. The CDR3, as DNA: TGTGCCAGCAGCTTAGGGCGTCCCGCCGAGCAGTACTTC. This translates into CASSLGRPAEQYF.

This clonotype was counted many times. The chain combines TRBV20-1 with TRBJ1-1, with TRBD1 as a possible D gene (5 bases). Germline loops: CDR1 DFQATT, CDR2 SNEGSKA (reference sequence). Trimming shortened V by 1 base and J by 4 bases, and 13 bases separated the two germline ends. CDR3 length equals 14 residues. In DNA form, the CDR3 reads TGCAGTGCTAGAGTAGAGGGACGGGCCACTGAAGCTTTCTTT. Translating gives CSARVEGRATEAFF.

This clonotype has at least ten counts. The rearrangement links TRBV6-1 to TRBJ1-5, with D unclear. CDR1 and CDR2 (germline): MNHNS, SASEGT. Trimming took off 0 bases at V and 9 bases at J, with 3 bases between the two ends. The CDR3 contains 11 residues. The CDR3: CASSEASPQHF. CDR3 DNA sequence: TGTGCCAGCAGTGAAGCCTCGCCCCAGCATTTT.

This clonotype has a count of ten or more. The J gene is TRBJ1-4, the V gene TRBV12-3 or TRBV12-4; 7 bases fit TRBD1. This CDR3 spans 16 amino acids. After removal of 5 bases from V and 4 bases from J, the junction contained 10 bases not matched to a gene. The CDR3 loop is CASSPDRWWDNEKLFF. In DNA form, the CDR3 reads TGTGCCAGCAGTCCGGACAGGTGGTGGGATAATGAAAAACTGTTTTTT.

V and J are TRBV24-1 and TRBJ2-1, with 7 bases matching TRBD2. The CDR3 loop spans 17 amino acids. V dropped 3 bases and J dropped 7; count of bases not matched to a gene: 14. Germline V gene sequence: CDR1 KGHDR, CDR2 SFDVKD. CDR3 sequence (DNA): TGTGCCACCAGTGATCCAGGGACTACCATTGGCCAGAATGAGCAGTTCTTC. Translated, it gives CATSDPGTTIGQNEQFF.

Many counts were recorded for this clonotype. CDR3 sequence (DNA): TGTGCCAGCTCACCCCTGGACAGGGGGGAGCAGTTCTTC. Translation: CASSPLDRGEQFF. The chain carries TRBV18 and TRBJ2-1; TRBD1 agrees at 10 bases. The CDR3 has 13 residues. V gave up 3 bases and J gave up 10 bases; unmatched junction bases: 3. Germline loops: CDR1 KGHSH, CDR2 LQKENI.

This clonotype has more than one count but fewer than ten. The chain combines TRBV5-4 with TRBJ2-1, with D perhaps TRBD2 (6 bases). The germline V and J ends were trimmed by 0 bases and 9 bases, with 19 bases remaining between them. Germline-derived CDR1 and CDR2 are SGHNT and YYREEE (reference sequence). CDR3 size: 16 residues. The CDR3 sequence: CASSLDSGSAKREQFF. CDR3 bases: TGTGCCAGCAGCTTGGACTCCGGGAGCGCCAAGCGTGAGCAGTTCTTC.

Remarks on this clonotype: Possible read error: a much larger clone is one base away. This sequence joins TRBV7-9 and TRBJ2-1; D remains unclear. Germline lookup yields CDR1 SEHNR and CDR2 FQNEAQ (reference sequence). The CDR3 covers 11 residues. Trimming removed 5 bases from V and 7 bases from J, with 6 bases in between. CDR3 DNA: TGTGCCAGCAGCCAAAGGAATGAGCAGTTCTTC. This sequence encodes CASSQRNEQFF.

This clonotype was counted between two and nine times. V gene TRBV7-8 combines with J gene TRBJ1-4, with D unresolved. There are 13 residues in the CDR3. Germline CDR1 and CDR2: SGHVS and FQNEAQ. The V end lost 1 base, the J end lost 8 bases, and 8 bases lay between the germline ends. This chain's CDR3 is CASSLVPGEKLFF. The CDR3 bases are TGTGCCAGCAGCTTAGTCCCGGGGGAAAAACTGTTTTTT.

This clonotype was picked up many times. The rearrangement joins TRBV29-1 to TRBJ2-7; D is uncertain. This CDR3 spans 14 amino acids. The germline gives CDR1 SQVTM, CDR2 ANQGSEA. The V and J ends lost 4 bases and 2 bases respectively, with 15 bases between them. DNA for the CDR3: TGCAGCGTTGTAAAAGGAACGTATACCTACGAGCAGTACTTC. This sequence encodes CSVVKGTYTYEQYF.

This clonotype was seen repeatedly, ten times or more. V usage is TRBV12-3 or TRBV12-4 and J usage is TRBJ2-5; D is possibly TRBD1 (6 bases). V dropped 1 base and J dropped 0 bases, with 15 bases sitting between them. The CDR3 is 17 amino acids. The CDR3 coding sequence is TGTGCCAGCAGTTTAGTCGAGGGACACCCGTACCAAGAGACCCAGTACTTC. It is translated as CASSLVEGHPYQETQYF.

This clonotype occurred many times. The rearrangement links TRBV12-3 or TRBV12-4 to TRBJ1-4; 8 bases line up with TRBD1. The length of the CDR3 is 15 residues. V lost 6 bases to trimming and J lost 3 bases; unmatched junction nucleotides: 6. This CDR3 reads CASRQDRVANEKLFF. In nucleotides, the CDR3 is TGTGCCAGCAGACAGGACAGGGTTGCTAATGAAAAACTGTTTTTT.

The chain joins TRBV5-1 to TRBJ2-3; 12 positions agree with TRBD2. Losses at the gene ends were 0 bases for V and 5 bases for J; bases not matched to a gene: 7. This CDR3 region has 17 residues. From germline, CDR1 is SGHRS and CDR2 YFSETQ. Written as DNA, the CDR3 is TGCGCCAGCAGCTTGGGTCTAGCGGGAGGGATAGGAGATACGCAGTATTTT. Translated, it gives CASSLGLAGGIGDTQYF.

This clonotype was found many times. The CDR3: CASRSTQVSGNTIYF. CDR3 coding DNA: TGTGCCAGCAGGAGTACTCAGGTCTCTGGAAACACCATATATTTT. The chain joins TRBV2 to TRBJ1-3; D gene ambiguous. V gave up 6 bases and J gave up 0 bases, with 12 bases separating them. The CDR3 has 15 amino acids. Germline V gene data show CDR1 as SNHLY and CDR2 as FYNNEI.

This clonotype turned up a few times. The chain couples TRBV7-9 to TRBJ2-7, with D possibly matching TRBD2 (6 bases). Trimming took 1 base from V and 3 from J, leaving 10 bases between them. Germline V gene data show CDR1 as SEHNR and CDR2 as FQNEAQ (reference sequence). The length of the CDR3 is 14 residues. The CDR3 loop is CASSLGADYYEQYF. The CDR3 DNA sequence: TGTGCCAGCAGCTTAGGAGCGGACTACTACGAGCAGTACTTC.

The table lists this clonotype with many counts. The chain carries TRBV20-1 and TRBJ2-4; D assignment may be TRBD1 or TRBD2 (5 bases each). Germline-derived CDR1 and CDR2 are DFQATT and SNEGSKA (reference sequence). Trimming pared 6 bases from V and 4 bases from J, leaving 13 bases between. The CDR3 totals 13 residues. CDR3 in amino acids: CSAAGTKKNIQYF. For the CDR3, the DNA is TGCAGTGCAGCCGGGACGAAAAAAAACATTCAGTACTTC.

The V gene is TRBV4-1, the J gene TRBJ2-1; 8 nucleotides match TRBD2. Germline CDR1 MGHRA, CDR2 YSYEKL. The CDR3 has 13 amino acids. The trim removed 8 bases at V and 10 bases at J, leaving 10 bases unmatched. The CDR3 loop is CASWAGGGSEQFF. CDR3 DNA: TGCGCCAGCTGGGCGGGAGGAGGTAGCGAGCAGTTCTTC.

This clonotype was recorded many times. The genes are TRBV12-5 and TRBJ1-1; TRBD1 is a possible D gene (5 bases). In germline, CDR1 is LGHNT, CDR2 FRNRAP. V dropped 6 bases and J dropped 6 bases, with 17 bases sitting between them. The CDR3 totals 14 residues. The chain's CDR3 is CASGSSGGSAEAFF. As DNA, the CDR3 is TGTGCTAGTGGGTCCTCGGGGGGGTCGGCTGAAGCTTTCTTT.

There are many counts of this clonotype. This sequence joins TRBV12-5 and TRBJ1-4, with 8 bases lining up with TRBD1. V was clipped by 1 base and J by 8 bases; unmatched bases: 9. There are 16 residues in the CDR3. Looked up from germline, CDR1 is LGHNT and CDR2 is FRNRAP. CDR3 amino acids: CASGLDRTGPREKLFF. CDR3 sequence (DNA): TGTGCTAGTGGTTTGGATCGGACAGGGCCGAGAGAAAAACTGTTTTTT.

Concerning this clonotype itself: A much larger clone differs from this one at a single base, so this may be a read error. The chain has TRBV12-3 or TRBV12-4 and TRBJ1-4; D is unclear. Between the trimmed V and J ends, which lost 4 bases and 3 bases, there was a span of 6 bases. The CDR3 has 13 residues. As DNA, the CDR3 is TGTGCCAGCAGTTCCCAGGCTAATGAAAAACTGTTTTTT. Encoded protein: CASSSQANEKLFF.

This clonotype has ten or more counts. The J gene is TRBJ2-1, the V gene TRBV6-2 or TRBV6-3, with 11 nucleotides matching TRBD1. V lost 1 base to trimming and J lost 0 bases; unmatched junction nucleotides: 14. CDR3 length: 21 residues. Germline CDR1 MNHEY, CDR2 SVGEGT. CDR3 region: CASSYFSNRDRGSYSYNEQFF. DNA of the CDR3: TGTGCCAGCAGTTACTTTTCAAACCGGGACAGGGGGTCCTACTCCTACAATGAGCAGTTCTTC.

This sequence joins TRBV6-1 and TRBJ2-7; 9 bases agree with TRBD2. Germline CDR1 and CDR2: MNHNS and SASEGT. V lost 6 bases and J lost 2; bases outside the gene matches: 5. The CDR3 extends over 14 amino acids. The CDR3 bases are TGTGCCAGCAGCCCTAGCGGGATCGCCTACGAGCAGTACTTC. Protein sequence: CASSPSGIAYEQYF.

This clonotype was picked up many times. The chain employs TRBV19 and TRBJ1-2; D not resolved. The germline CDR1 and CDR2 sequences are LNHDA and SQIVND (reference sequence). The CDR3 has 14 residues. Deletions cut 7 bases from V and 1 base from J, with 13 bases between. The CDR3 here is CASTPVDNNYGYTF. The CDR3 DNA is TGTGCCAGTACTCCGGTAGACAATAACTATGGCTACACCTTC.

This clonotype was recorded at least ten times. V is TRBV9 and J is TRBJ2-2, with D possibly TRBD2 on 7 matching bases. The CDR3 has 15 amino acids. Trimming removed 4 bases at V and 4 bases at J, with 14 bases between. Per germline, CDR1 SGDLS and CDR2 YYNGEE. CDR3 protein: CASSLGGASTGELFF. The CDR3 DNA is TGTGCCAGCAGCCTAGGGGGGGCGAGCACCGGGGAGCTGTTTTTT.

The genes are TRBV5-5 and TRBJ2-1; D is uncertain. The CDR3 spans 15 residues. Germline lookup yields CDR1 SGHKS and CDR2 YYEKEE (reference sequence). Trimming removed 3 bases at V and 3 bases at J, with 13 bases between. The CDR3 sequence is CASSSKALNYNEQFF. In DNA form, the CDR3 reads TGTGCCAGCAGCTCTAAGGCACTGAACTACAATGAGCAGTTCTTC.

This clonotype was seen a few times. The chain joins TRBV19 to TRBJ2-3; TRBD2 matches 11 bases. With V trimmed by 1 base and J by 11 bases, 14 bases remained unmatched. The V gene's germline CDR1 is LNHDA and CDR2 SQIVND (reference sequence). This CDR3 is 17 amino acids long. The CDR3 DNA reads TGTGCCAGTAGTATAGGCCTAGCGGGAGGAGGCGACAGGGGGCAGTATTTT. Protein: CASSIGLAGGGDRGQYF.

This clonotype was seen ten or more times. This chain connects TRBV11-2 to TRBJ1-6; D may be TRBD1 (6 bases). V lost 5 bases and J lost 7, with 18 bases in between. This CDR3 spans 16 amino acids. Germline CDR1 SGHAT, CDR2 FQNNGV. The CDR3 loop reads CASSLLTGLRNSPLHF. CDR3 in DNA: TGTGCCAGCAGCCTACTCACAGGGTTGAGAAATTCACCCCTCCACTTT.

Of note for this clonotype: A read error is likely, as this CDR3 ends without the conserved phenylalanine or tryptophan. The chain recombines TRBV12-5 with TRBJ1-6, with 12 bases that match TRBD1. The CDR3 covers 19 residues. With V trimmed by 0 bases and J by 1 base, 4 bases remained unmatched. CDR1 and CDR2 (germline): LGHNT, FRNRAP. The CDR3 spells CASGLVLGQGASYNSPLHY. The CDR3 DNA reads as TGTGCTAGTGGTTTGGTACTGGGACAGGGGGCTTCCTATAATTCACCCCTCCACTAT.

This clonotype was seen many times. J is TRBJ2-1 and V is TRBV20-1; 9 bases map to TRBD2. Germline V gives CDR1 DFQATT, CDR2 SNEGSKA (reference sequence). The trim removed 0 bases at V and 7 bases at J, leaving 16 bases unmatched. This CDR3 is 18 amino acids long. CDR3 protein: CSARDLMLAGTAGNEQFF. As DNA, the CDR3 is TGCAGTGCTAGAGATCTTATGCTAGCGGGAACCGCCGGGAATGAGCAGTTCTTC.

In its sample, this clonotype was seen many times. The chain recombines TRBV20-1 with TRBJ2-5; D may be TRBD2 (5 bases). Trimming pared 0 bases from V and 4 bases from J, leaving 9 bases between. The germline CDR1 and CDR2 sequences are DFQATT and SNEGSKA (reference sequence). The CDR3 runs 13 residues. CDR3 DNA: TGCAGTGCTAGAGATCGGGGTTTAGAGACCCAGTACTTC. Translating gives CSARDRGLETQYF.

This clonotype was counted at least ten times. The V gene is TRBV6-2 or TRBV6-3, the J gene TRBJ1-5, with TRBD1 matching over 7 bases. The CDR3 contains 19 residues. V shed 0 bases, J shed 0 bases, and the junction held 11 bases outside the gene matches. Germline CDR1 reads MNHEY; CDR2 reads SVGEGT. The CDR3 DNA follows: TGTGCCAGCAGTTACTCGTTTGATGGGGGACAGAGTAGCAATCAGCCCCAGCATTTT. This sequence encodes CASSYSFDGGQSSNQPQHF.